Sequencing of this TCR beta chain was carried out in a study of cytomegalovirus exposure and HLA in healthy donors. Overall study results and limits: 15,000 to 20,000 TCR beta sequences were associated with HLA alleles at 0.05 false discovery rate in a later analysis.

PCR was performed using 60 Vbeta and 13 Jbeta primers. Assay: immunoSEQ multiplex PCR; the TCRdb copy retains only in-frame clones and omits some. The table includes around 120,000 clones, about four fifths detected once. CDR1 SGHAT and CDR2 FQNNGV come from the germline V gene. The CDR3 totals 16 residues. V shed 5 bases and J 3 bases; nucleotides not matched to a gene: 9. This clone appeared a few times. The antigen is undetermined. The chain uses TRBV11-2 and TRBJ2-1; 8 nucleotides line up with TRBD2. This TCR came from a man aged 25 to 40 in good health and CMV-seropositive. The sequenced material came from PBMCs. DNA for the CDR3: TGTGCCAGCAGCCCTAGTAGTAGCGGGATCTACAATGAGCAGTTCTTC. Its protein product is CASSPSSSGIYNEQFF. Supplemented by reference TRBV11-2 and TRBJ2-1, the full variable domain reads EAGVAQSPRYKIIEKRQSVAFWCNPISGHATLYWYQQILGQGPKLLIQFQNNGVVDDSQLPKDRFSAERLKGVDSTLKIQPAKLEDSAVYLCASSPSSSGIYNEQFFGPGTRLTVL.